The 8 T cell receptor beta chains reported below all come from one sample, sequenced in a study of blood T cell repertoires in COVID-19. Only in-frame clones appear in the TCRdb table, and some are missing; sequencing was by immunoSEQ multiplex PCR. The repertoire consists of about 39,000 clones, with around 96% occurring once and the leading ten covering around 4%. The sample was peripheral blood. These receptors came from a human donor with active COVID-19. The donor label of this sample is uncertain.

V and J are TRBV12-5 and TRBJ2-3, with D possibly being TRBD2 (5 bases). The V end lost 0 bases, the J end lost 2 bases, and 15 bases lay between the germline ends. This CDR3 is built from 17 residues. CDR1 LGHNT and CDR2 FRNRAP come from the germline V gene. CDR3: CASGLVRGADYTDTQYF. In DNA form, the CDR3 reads TGTGCTAGTGGTTTGGTACGGGGAGCAGACTACACAGATACGCAGTATTTT.

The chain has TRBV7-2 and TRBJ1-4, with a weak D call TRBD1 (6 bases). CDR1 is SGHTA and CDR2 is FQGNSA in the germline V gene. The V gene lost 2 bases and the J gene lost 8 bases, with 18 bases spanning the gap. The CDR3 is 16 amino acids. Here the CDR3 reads CASSLSGGPTGEKLFF. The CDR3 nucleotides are TGTGCCAGCAGCTTAAGCGGCGGGCCCACAGGGGAAAAACTGTTTTTT.

CDR3 region: CASSLRSQPQHF. CDR3 coding DNA: TGTGCCAGCAGTTTACGGTCTCAGCCCCAGCATTTT. This chain uses TRBV28 with TRBJ1-5; unclear D gene. The CDR3 runs 12 residues. Trimming pared 2 bases from V and 6 bases from J, leaving 5 bases between. Germline V gene lookup returns CDR1 MDHEN and CDR2 SYDVKM.

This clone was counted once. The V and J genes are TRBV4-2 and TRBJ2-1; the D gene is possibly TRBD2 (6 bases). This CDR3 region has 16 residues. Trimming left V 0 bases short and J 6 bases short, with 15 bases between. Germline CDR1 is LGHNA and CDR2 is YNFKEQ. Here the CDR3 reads CASSQDPRGALNEQFF. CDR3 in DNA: TGTGCCAGCAGCCAAGATCCCCGCGGGGCTCTCAATGAGCAGTTCTTC.

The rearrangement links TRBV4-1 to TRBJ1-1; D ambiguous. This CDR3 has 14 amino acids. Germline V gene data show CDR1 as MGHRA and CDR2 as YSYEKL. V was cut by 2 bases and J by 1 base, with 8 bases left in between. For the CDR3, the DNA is TGCGCCAGCAGCCAACTTATCCGGAACACTGAAGCTTTCTTT. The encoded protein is CASSQLIRNTEAFF.

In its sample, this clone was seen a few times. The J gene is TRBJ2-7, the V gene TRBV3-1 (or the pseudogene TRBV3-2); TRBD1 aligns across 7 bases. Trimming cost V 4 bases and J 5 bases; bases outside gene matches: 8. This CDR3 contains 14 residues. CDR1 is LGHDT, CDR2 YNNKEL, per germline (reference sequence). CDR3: CASSRVHRGHEQYF. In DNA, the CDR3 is TGTGCCAGCAGCCGAGTCCACAGGGGCCACGAGCAGTACTTC.

The chain's CDR3 is CASSLGQGYNQPQHF. The CDR3 region has the DNA TGTGCCAGCAGCCTGGGACAGGGTTACAATCAGCCCCAGCATTTT. The V and J genes are TRBV5-6 and TRBJ1-5, with 9 bases identical to TRBD1. V trimming: 4 bases; J trimming: 3 bases; junction bases outside the gene matches: 5. The CDR3 sequence is 15 residues long. The germline gives CDR1 SGHDT, CDR2 YYEEEE. The full variable domain, completed using reference TRBV5-6 and TRBJ1-5, is DAGVTQSPTHLIKTRGQQVTLRCSPKSGHDTVSWYQQALGQGPQFIFQYYEEEERQRGNFPDRFSGHQFPNYSSELNVNALLLGDSALYLCASSLGQGYNQPQHFGDGTRLSIL.

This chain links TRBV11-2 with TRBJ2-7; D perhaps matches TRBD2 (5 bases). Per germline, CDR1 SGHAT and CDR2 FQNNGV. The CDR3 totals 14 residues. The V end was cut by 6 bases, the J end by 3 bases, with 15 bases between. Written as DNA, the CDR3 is TGTGCCAGCAGTTACCGAGAGGGCCTCTACGAGCAGTACTTC. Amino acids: CASSYREGLYEQYF. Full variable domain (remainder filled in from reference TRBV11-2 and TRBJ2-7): EAGVAQSPRYKIIEKRQSVAFWCNPISGHATLYWYQQILGQGPKLLIQFQNNGVVDDSQLPKDRFSAERLKGVDSTLKIQPAKLEDSAVYLCASSYREGLYEQYFGPGTRLTVT.